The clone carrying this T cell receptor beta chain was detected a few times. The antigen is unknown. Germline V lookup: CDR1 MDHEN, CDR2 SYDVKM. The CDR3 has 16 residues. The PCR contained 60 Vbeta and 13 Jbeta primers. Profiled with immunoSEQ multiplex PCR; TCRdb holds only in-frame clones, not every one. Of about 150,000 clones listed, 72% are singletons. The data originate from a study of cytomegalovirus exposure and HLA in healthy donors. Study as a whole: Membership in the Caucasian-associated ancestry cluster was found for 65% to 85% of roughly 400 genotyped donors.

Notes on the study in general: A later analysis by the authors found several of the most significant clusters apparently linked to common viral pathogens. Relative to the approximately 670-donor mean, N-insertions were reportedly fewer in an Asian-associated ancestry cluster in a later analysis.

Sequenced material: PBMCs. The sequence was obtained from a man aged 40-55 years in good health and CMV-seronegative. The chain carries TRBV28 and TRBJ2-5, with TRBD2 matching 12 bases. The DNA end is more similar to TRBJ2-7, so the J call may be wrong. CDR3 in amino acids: CASRTSGSLTPYEQYF. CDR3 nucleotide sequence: TGTGCCAGCAGGACTAGCGGGAGTCTTACCCCCTACGAGCAGTACTTC.